This T cell receptor beta chain emerged from a study of shared clonotypes between healthy human individuals. Produced via immunoSEQ multiplex PCR; TCRdb's table is partial and in-frame only. The sample includes some 2,000,000 clones, roughly 95% of them seen just once. Positive CCR7 selection of CD45RO-negative cells yielded the naive CD8 cells, and terminally differentiated effector memory CD45RA+ cells were excluded. Material: naive CD8+ T cells sorted from blood. The TCR originated in a man in his late teens or twenties in good health.

CDR3 in DNA: TGTGCCAGCAGTGACAGGGACTCTGGGGCCAACGTCCTGACTTTC. As protein: CASSDRDSGANVLTF. The chain links TRBV2 to TRBJ2-6; D is perhaps TRBD1 (5 bases). Trimming stripped 3 bases from V and 0 bases from J, with 6 bases between. The CDR3 length is 15 residues. CDR1 is SNHLY and CDR2 is FYNNEI in the germline V gene.